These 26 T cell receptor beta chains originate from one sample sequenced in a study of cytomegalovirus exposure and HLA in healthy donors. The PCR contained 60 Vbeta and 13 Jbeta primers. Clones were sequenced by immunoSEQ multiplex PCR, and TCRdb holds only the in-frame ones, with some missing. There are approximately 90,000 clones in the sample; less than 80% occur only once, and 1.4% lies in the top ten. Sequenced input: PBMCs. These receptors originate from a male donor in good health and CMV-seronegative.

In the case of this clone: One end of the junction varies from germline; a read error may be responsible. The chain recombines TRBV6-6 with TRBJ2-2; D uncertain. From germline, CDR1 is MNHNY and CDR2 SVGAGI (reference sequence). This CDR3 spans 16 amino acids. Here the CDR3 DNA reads TGTGCCAGCAGTTACTATCCCGGGTCGAACACCGAGGAGCTGTTTTTT. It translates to CASSYYPGSNTEELFF.

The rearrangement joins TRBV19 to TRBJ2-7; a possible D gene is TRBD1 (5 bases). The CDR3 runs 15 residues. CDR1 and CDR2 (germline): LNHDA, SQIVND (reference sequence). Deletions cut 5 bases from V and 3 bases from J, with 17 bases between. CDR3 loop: CASSDPYRKNYEQYF. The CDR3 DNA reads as TGTGCCAGTAGTGACCCGTACAGGAAAAACTACGAGCAGTACTTC.

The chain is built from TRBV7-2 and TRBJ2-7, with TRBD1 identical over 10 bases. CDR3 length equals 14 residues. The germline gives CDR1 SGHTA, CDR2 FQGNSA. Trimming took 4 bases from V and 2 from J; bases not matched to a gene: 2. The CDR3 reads CASSSTGGAYEQYF. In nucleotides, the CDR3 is TGTGCCAGCAGCTCGACAGGGGGCGCCTACGAGCAGTACTTC.

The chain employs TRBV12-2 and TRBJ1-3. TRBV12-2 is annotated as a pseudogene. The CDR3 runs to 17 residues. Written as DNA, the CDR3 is TGTGCAAGTCGCTTAGTCCCCGGGACTTACTCTGGAAACACCATATATTTT. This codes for CASRLVPGTYSGNTIYF.

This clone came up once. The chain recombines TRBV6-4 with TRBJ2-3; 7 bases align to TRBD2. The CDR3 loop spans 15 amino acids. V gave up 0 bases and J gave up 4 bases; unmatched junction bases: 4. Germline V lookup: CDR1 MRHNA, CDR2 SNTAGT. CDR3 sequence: CASSDSGLGSDTQYF. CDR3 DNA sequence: TGTGCCAGCAGTGACTCTGGACTAGGGTCAGATACGCAGTATTTT.

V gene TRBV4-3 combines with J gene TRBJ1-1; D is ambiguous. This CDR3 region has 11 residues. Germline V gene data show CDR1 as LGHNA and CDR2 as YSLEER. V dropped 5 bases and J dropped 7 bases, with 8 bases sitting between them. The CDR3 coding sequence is TGCGCCAGCAGCGATATTAGTGAAGCTTTCTTT. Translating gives CASSDISEAFF.

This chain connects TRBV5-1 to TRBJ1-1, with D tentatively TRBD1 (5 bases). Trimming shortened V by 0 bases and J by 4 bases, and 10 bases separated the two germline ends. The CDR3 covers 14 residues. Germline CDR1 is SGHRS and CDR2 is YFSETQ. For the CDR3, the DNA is TGCGCCAGCAGCTTGGCGGGGGGGGGCACTGAAGCTTTCTTT. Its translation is CASSLAGGGTEAFF.

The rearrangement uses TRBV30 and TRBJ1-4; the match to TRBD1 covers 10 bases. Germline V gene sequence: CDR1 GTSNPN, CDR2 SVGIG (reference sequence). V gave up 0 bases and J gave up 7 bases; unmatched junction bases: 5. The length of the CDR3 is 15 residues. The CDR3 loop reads CAWSVRTGGGEKLFF. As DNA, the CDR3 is TGTGCCTGGAGTGTACGGACAGGGGGTGGTGAAAAACTGTTTTTT. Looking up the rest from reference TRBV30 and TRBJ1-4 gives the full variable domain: SQTIHQWPATLVQPVGSPLSLECTVEGTSNPNLYWYRQAAGRGLQLLFYSVGIGQISSEVPQNLSASRPQDRQFILSSKKLLLSDSGFYLCAWSVRTGGGEKLFFGSGTQLSVL.

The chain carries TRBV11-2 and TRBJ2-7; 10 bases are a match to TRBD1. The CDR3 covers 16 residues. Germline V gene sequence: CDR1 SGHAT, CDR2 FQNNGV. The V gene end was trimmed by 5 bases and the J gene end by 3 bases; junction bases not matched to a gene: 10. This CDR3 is CASSLRRDRGNYEQYF. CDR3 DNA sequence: TGTGCCAGCAGCCTCCGTAGGGACAGGGGTAACTACGAGCAGTACTTC.

This CDR3 is CASSAWTGTSFYEQYF. CDR3 in DNA: TGTGCCAGCAGCGCCTGGACCGGGACTAGCTTCTACGAGCAGTACTTC. The genes are TRBV11-2 and TRBJ2-7, with 9 bases aligning to TRBD2. This CDR3 contains 16 residues. The germline V gene has CDR1 SGHAT and CDR2 FQNNGV. V was pared by 5 bases and J by 3 bases, with 11 bases of the junction left unmatched.

The CDR3 sequence: CASSLFGGRGGPGNEQFF. For the CDR3, the DNA is TGTGCCAGCAGCCTGTTCGGCGGGCGGGGGGGCCCGGGGAATGAGCAGTTCTTC. This sequence joins TRBV7-2 and TRBJ2-1, with TRBD2 identical over 9 bases. The CDR3 is made up of 18 amino acids. With V trimmed by 5 bases and J by 7 bases, 18 bases remained unmatched. The V gene's germline CDR1 is SGHTA and CDR2 FQGNSA.

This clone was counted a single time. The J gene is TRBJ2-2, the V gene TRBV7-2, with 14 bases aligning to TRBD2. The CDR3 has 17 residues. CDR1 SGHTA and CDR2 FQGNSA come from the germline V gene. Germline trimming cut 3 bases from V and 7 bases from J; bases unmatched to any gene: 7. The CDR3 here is CASSLVGLAGVGGELFF. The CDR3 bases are TGTGCCAGCAGCTTGGTGGGACTAGCGGGAGTTGGCGGGGAGCTGTTTTTT.

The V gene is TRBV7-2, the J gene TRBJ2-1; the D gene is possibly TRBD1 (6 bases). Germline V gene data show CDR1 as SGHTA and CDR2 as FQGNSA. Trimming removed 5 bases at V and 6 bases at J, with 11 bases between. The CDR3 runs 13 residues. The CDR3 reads CASSPARGNEQFF. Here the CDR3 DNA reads TGTGCCAGCAGCCCCGCCAGGGGCAATGAGCAGTTCTTC.

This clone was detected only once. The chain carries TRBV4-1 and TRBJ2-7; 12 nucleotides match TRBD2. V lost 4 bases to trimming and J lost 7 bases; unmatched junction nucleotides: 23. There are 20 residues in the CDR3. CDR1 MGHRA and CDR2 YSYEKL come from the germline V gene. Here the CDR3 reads CASSPASARLAGAGRGEQYF. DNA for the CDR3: TGCGCCAGCAGCCCAGCATCGGCCCGACTAGCGGGAGCCGGCCGCGGGGAGCAGTACTTC.

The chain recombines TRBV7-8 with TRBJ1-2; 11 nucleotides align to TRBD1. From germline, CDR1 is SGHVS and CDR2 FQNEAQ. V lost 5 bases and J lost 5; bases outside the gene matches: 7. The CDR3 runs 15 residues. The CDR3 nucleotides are TGTGCCAGCAGCACCAAGGGGACAGGGGGGTATGGCTACACCTTC. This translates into CASSTKGTGGYGYTF.

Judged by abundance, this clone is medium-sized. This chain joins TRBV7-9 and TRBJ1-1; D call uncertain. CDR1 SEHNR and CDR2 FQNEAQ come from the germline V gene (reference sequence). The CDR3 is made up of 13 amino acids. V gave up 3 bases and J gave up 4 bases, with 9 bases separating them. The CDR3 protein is CASSFASSTEAFF. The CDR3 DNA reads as TGTGCCAGCAGCTTTGCCTCGAGCACTGAAGCTTTCTTT.

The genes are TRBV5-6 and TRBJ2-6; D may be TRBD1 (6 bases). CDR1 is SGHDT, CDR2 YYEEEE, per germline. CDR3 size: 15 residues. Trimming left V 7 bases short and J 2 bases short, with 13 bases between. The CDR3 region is CASHRVGAGANVLTF. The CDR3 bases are TGTGCCAGCCACAGGGTTGGAGCTGGGGCCAACGTCCTGACTTTC.

CDR3 region: CASSPDTWGVGYGYTF. In nucleotides, the CDR3 is TGTGCCAGCAGCCCTGATACATGGGGGGTGGGGTATGGCTACACCTTC. The V and J genes are TRBV27 and TRBJ1-2; D is perhaps TRBD1 (5 bases). V lost 6 bases to trimming and J lost 5 bases, with 22 bases between them. CDR1 and CDR2 (germline): MNHEY, SMNVEV (reference sequence). This CDR3 spans 16 amino acids.

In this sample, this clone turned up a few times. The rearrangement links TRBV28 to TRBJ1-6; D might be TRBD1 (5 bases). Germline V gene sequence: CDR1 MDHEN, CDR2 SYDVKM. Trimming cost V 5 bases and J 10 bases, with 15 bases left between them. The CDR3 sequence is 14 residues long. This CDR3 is CASSKGREASPLHF. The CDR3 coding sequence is TGTGCCAGCAGTAAGGGCAGGGAGGCCTCACCCCTCCACTTT.

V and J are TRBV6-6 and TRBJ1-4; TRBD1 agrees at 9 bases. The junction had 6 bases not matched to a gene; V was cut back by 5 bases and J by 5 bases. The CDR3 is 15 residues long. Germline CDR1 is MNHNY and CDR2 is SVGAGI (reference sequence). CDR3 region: CASSIPGTGNEKLFF. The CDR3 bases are TGTGCCAGCAGTATACCCGGGACAGGGAATGAAAAACTGTTTTTT.

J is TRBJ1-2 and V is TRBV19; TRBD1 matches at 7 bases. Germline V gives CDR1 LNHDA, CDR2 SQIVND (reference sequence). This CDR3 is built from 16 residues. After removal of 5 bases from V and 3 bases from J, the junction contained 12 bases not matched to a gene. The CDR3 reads CASSLRTGSRDYGYTF. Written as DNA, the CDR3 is TGTGCCAGTAGTCTAAGGACAGGCTCTAGGGACTATGGCTACACCTTC.

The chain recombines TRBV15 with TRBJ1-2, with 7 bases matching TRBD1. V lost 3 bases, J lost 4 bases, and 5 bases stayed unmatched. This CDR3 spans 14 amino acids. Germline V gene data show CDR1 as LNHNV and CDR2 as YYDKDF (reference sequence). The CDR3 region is CATSRATGVYGYTF. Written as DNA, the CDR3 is TGTGCCACCAGCAGGGCAACAGGGGTCTATGGCTACACCTTC.

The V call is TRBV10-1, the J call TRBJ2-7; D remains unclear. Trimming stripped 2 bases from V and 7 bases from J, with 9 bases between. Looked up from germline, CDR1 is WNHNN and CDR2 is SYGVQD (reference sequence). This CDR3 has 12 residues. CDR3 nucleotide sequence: TGCGCCAGCAGTGAGAGCACGAGAGAGCAGTACTTC. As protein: CASSESTREQYF.

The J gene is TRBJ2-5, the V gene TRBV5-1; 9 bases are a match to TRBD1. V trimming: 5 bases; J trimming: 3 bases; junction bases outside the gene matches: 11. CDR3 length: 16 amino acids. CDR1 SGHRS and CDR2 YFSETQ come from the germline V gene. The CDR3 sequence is CASRGSTGGVKETQYF. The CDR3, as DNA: TGCGCCAGCAGGGGGTCGACAGGGGGAGTTAAAGAGACCCAGTACTTC.

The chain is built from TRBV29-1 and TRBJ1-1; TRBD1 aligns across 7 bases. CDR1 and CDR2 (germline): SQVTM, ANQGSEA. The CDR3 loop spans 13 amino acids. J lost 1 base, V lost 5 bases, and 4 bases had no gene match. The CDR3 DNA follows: TGCAGCGTTCAACAGGGGAGGAACACTGAAGCTTTCTTT. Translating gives CSVQQGRNTEAFF.

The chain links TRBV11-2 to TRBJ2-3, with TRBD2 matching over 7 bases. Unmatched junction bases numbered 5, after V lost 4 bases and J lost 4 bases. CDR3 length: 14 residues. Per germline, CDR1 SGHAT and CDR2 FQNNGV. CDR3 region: CASSSLAGADTQYF. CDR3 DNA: TGTGCCAGCAGCTCGTTGGCGGGAGCAGATACGCAGTATTTT.